Presented here are 15 T cell receptor beta chains from one specimen sequenced in a study of blood T cell repertoires in COVID-19. The assay was immunoSEQ multiplex PCR, and TCRdb's table has in-frame clones only and misses some. The sample yields approximately 200,000 clones, around 90% seen once. The sample taken for sequencing was PBMCs or T cells enriched from blood (not recorded which). The origin of the receptors is a young man with acute COVID-19.

The chain couples TRBV7-9 to TRBJ1-3; D unresolved. The CDR3 has 12 amino acids. V was pared by 5 bases and J by 3 bases, with 5 bases between. CDR1 is SEHNR, CDR2 FQNEAQ, per germline (reference sequence). CDR3 residues: CASSPFGNTIYF. The CDR3 coding sequence is TGTGCCAGCAGCCCATTTGGAAACACCATATATTTT.

This clone was seen only a few times. The chain recombines TRBV29-1 with TRBJ1-2, with a tentative D call TRBD1 (5 bases). CDR3 length equals 11 residues. V shed 7 bases and J shed 3 bases, with 9 bases lying between them. Germline V CDR1 and CDR2: SQVTM, ANQGSEA. CDR3 sequence: CSALTDYGYTF. The CDR3 DNA reads TGCAGCGCCCTGACAGACTATGGCTACACCTTC.

The gene calls are TRBV2 and TRBJ1-2, with D unclear. This CDR3 comprises 14 residues. The germline V gene has CDR1 SNHLY and CDR2 FYNNEI. V was shortened by 4 bases and J by 6 bases, with 15 bases between the two germline ends. The CDR3 DNA reads TGTGCCAGCAGTGTCCTGGAGTCGGCTCATGGCTACACCTTC. Amino acids: CASSVLESAHGYTF.

The rearrangement joins TRBV18 to TRBJ2-7, with unresolved D. The CDR3 length is 13 residues. Trimming took 3 bases from V and 0 from J, leaving 6 bases between them. The germline V gene encodes CDR1 KGHSH and CDR2 LQKENI. CDR3 loop: CASSPASSYEQYF. CDR3 DNA: TGTGCCAGCTCACCGGCCAGCTCCTACGAGCAGTACTTC.

The rearrangement links TRBV7-9 to TRBJ2-5; a weak D match, TRBD1 (6 bases). CDR1 and CDR2 (germline): SEHNR, FQNEAQ (reference sequence). Between the trimmed V and J ends, which lost 3 bases and 4 bases, there was a span of 12 bases. The CDR3 runs 14 residues. The CDR3 sequence: CASSFDTGRETQYF. The CDR3 coding sequence is TGTGCCAGCAGCTTTGATACAGGGAGAGAGACCCAGTACTTC.

The chain is built from TRBV18 and TRBJ2-7; tentative D call: TRBD2 (5 bases). The germline V and J ends were trimmed by 5 bases and 4 bases, with 9 bases remaining between them. The germline gives CDR1 KGHSH, CDR2 LQKENI. This CDR3 contains 12 residues. The CDR3 loop reads CASSGSEYEQYF. The CDR3 bases are TGTGCCAGCTCAGGTAGCGAATACGAGCAGTACTTC. The full variable domain, in which reference TRBV18 and TRBJ2-7 provide the parts outside the CDR3, is NAGVMQNPRHLVRRRGQEARLRCSPMKGHSHVYWYRQLPEEGLKFMVYLQKENIIDESGMPKERFSAEFPKEGPSILRIQQVVRGDSAAYFCASSGSEYEQYFGPGTRLTVT.

The rearrangement links TRBV28 to TRBJ1-5; 9 bases line up with TRBD1. J lost 7 bases, V lost 4 bases, and 8 bases had no gene match. The germline CDR1 and CDR2 sequences are MDHEN and SYDVKM. The CDR3 is 15 amino acids. The CDR3 DNA reads as TGTGCCAGCAGTTCACCGGGACAGGGAGGACAGCCCCAGCATTTT. This translates into CASSSPGQGGQPQHF.

The chain recombines TRBV7-6 with TRBJ1-4; D gene ambiguous. Germline CDR1 and CDR2: SGHVS and FNYEAQ. The CDR3 loop spans 15 amino acids. The germline V and J ends were trimmed by 4 bases and 3 bases, with 12 bases remaining between them. Here the CDR3 reads CASSSNEASNEKLFF. In DNA, the CDR3 is TGTGCCAGCAGCTCCAATGAGGCGTCTAATGAAAAACTGTTTTTT.

The V call is TRBV3-1 (or the pseudogene TRBV3-2), the J call TRBJ1-1; a possible D gene is TRBD1 (5 bases). The CDR3 runs to 15 residues. V was trimmed by 4 bases and J by 3 bases, leaving 15 bases between them. The V gene's germline CDR1 is LGHDT and CDR2 YNNKEL (reference sequence). Here the CDR3 DNA reads TGTGCCAGCAGCCCCACTCGGTGGGGGGACACTGAAGCTTTCTTT. It is translated as CASSPTRWGDTEAFF.

This clone has just one count. CDR3 protein: CASSSGSGQADTQYF. The CDR3 DNA is TGTGCCAGCTCATCTGGGAGCGGACAGGCAGATACGCAGTATTTT. The chain uses TRBV4-2 and TRBJ2-3, with 7 bases aligning to TRBD1. This CDR3 comprises 15 residues. Germline V gene data show CDR1 as LGHNA and CDR2 as YNFKEQ. The junction had 12 bases not matched to a gene; V was cut back by 8 bases and J by 4 bases.

The chain joins TRBV2 to TRBJ2-5, with a possible D match to TRBD2 (5 bases). This CDR3 is built from 15 residues. V gave up 6 bases and J gave up 7 bases, with 21 bases separating them. Germline V CDR1 and CDR2: SNHLY, FYNNEI. CDR3 nucleotides: TGTGCCAGCAGCCTTAGTGGACTGAACTTAGGGACCCAGTACTTC. Its translation is CASSLSGLNLGTQYF. Full variable domain (rest looked up from reference TRBV2 and TRBJ2-5): EPEVTQTPSHQVTQMGQEVILRCVPISNHLYFYWYRQILGQKVEFLVSFYNNEISEKSEIFDDQFSVERPDGSNFTLKIRSTKLEDSAMYFCASSLSGLNLGTQYFGPGTRLLVL.

V and J are TRBV14 and TRBJ2-1, with 7 bases fitting TRBD2. The CDR3 length is 16 residues. Unmatched junction bases numbered 14, after V lost 4 bases and J lost 8 bases. CDR1 is SGHDN and CDR2 is FVKESK in the germline V gene. CDR3 region: CASSRRGYSLGHEQFF. CDR3 coding DNA: TGTGCCAGCAGCCGGCGGGGGTACTCTCTTGGCCATGAGCAGTTCTTC.

The chain is built from TRBV7-3 and TRBJ2-7; D might be TRBD2 (6 bases). V was clipped by 5 bases and J by 2 bases, with 13 bases between them. The CDR3 consists of 14 residues. Germline values: CDR1 SGHTA, CDR2 FQGTGA. CDR3 DNA sequence: TGTGCCAGCAGCGTAGCGGCCTTGACCTACGAGCAGTACTTC. Translation: CASSVAALTYEQYF.

The rearrangement joins TRBV28 to TRBJ1-5; 7 bases agree with TRBD1. Germline V gene sequence: CDR1 MDHEN, CDR2 SYDVKM. The CDR3 length is 14 residues. V was clipped by 5 bases and J by 3 bases; unmatched bases: 4. CDR3 loop: CASSPGQDNQPQHF. The CDR3 DNA reads as TGTGCCAGCAGTCCTGGACAGGACAATCAGCCCCAGCATTTT.

The CDR3 DNA follows: TGTGCCAGCAGCCCCCTAGTCCGTTACACAGATACGCAGTATTTT. Its translation: CASSPLVRYTDTQYF. The chain recombines TRBV9 with TRBJ2-3; the D is unclear. CDR1 and CDR2 from the germline V gene are SGDLS and YYNGEE. V was clipped by 4 bases and J by 2 bases, with 14 bases between them. The CDR3 is made up of 15 amino acids.